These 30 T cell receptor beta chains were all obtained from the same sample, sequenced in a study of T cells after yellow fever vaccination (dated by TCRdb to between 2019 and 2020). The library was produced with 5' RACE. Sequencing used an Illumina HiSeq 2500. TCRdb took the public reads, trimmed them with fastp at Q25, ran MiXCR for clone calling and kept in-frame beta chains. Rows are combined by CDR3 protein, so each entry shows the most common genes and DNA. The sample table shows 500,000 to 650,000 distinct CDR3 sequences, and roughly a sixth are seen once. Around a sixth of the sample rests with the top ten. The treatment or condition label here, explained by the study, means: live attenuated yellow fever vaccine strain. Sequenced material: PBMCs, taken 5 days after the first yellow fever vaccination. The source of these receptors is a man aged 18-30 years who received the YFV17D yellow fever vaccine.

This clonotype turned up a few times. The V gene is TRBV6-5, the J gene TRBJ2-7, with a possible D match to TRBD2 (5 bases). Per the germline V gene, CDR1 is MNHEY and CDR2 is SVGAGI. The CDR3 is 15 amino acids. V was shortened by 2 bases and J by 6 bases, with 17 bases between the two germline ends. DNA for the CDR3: TGTGCCAGCAGTTACAGCGGAACCACCTCCCTCGAGCAGTACTTC. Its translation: CASSYSGTTSLEQYF.

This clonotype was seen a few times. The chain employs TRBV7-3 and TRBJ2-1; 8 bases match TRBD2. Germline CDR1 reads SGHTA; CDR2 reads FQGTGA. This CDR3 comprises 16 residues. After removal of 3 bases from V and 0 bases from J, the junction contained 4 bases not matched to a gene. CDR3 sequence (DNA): TGTGCCAGCAGCTTCCTTAGCGGGGCCTCCTACAATGAGCAGTTCTTC. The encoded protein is CASSFLSGASYNEQFF.

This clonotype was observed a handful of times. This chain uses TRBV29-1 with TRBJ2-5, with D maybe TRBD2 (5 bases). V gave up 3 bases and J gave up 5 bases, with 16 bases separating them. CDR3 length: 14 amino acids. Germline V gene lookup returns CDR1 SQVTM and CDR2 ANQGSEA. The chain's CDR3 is CSVDPGLSEETQYF. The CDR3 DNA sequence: TGCAGCGTTGATCCGGGGTTGTCAGAGGAGACCCAGTACTTC. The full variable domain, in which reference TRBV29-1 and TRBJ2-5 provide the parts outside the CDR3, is SAVISQKPSRDICQRGTSLTIQCQVDSQVTMMFWYRQQPGQSLTLIATANQGSEATYESGFVIDKFPISRPNLTFSTLTVSNMSPEDSSIYLCSVDPGLSEETQYFGPGTRLLVL.

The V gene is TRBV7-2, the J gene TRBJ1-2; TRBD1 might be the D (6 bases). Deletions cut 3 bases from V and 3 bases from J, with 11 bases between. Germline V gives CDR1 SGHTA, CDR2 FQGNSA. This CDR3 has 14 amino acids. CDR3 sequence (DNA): TGTGCCAGCAGCTTCGGGGGCACGGACTATGGCTACACCTTC. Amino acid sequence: CASSFGGTDYGYTF.

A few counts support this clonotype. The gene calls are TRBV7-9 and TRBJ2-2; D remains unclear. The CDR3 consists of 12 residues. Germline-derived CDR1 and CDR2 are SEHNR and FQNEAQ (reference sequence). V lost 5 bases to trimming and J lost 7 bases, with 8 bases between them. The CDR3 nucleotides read TGTGCCAGCAGCCGGTTATTCGGGGAGCTGTTTTTT. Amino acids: CASSRLFGELFF.

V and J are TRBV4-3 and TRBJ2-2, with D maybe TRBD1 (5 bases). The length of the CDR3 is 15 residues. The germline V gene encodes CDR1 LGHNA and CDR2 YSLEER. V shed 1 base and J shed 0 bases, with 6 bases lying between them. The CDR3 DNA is TGCGCCAGCAGCCAAGGGACACCGAACACCGGGGAGCTGTTTTTT. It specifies CASSQGTPNTGELFF.

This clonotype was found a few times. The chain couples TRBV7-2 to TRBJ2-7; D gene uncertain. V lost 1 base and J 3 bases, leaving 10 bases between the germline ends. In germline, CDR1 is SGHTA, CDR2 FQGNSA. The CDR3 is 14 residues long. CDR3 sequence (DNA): TGTGCCAGCAGCTTAGTGGTAGGGCGCTACGAGCAGTACGTC. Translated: CASSLVVGRYEQYV.

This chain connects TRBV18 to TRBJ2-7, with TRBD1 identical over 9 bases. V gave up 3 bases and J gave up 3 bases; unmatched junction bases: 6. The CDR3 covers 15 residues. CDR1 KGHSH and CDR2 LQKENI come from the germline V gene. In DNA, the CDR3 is TGTGCCAGCTCACCTAGGACAGGGGCCGACTACGAGCAGTACGTC. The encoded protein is CASSPRTGADYEQYV.

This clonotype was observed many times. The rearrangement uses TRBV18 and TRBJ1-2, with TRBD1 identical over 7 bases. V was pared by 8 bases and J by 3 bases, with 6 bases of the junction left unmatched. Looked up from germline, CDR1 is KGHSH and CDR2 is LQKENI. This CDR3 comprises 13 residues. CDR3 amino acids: CASSRQGDYGYTF. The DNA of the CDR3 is TGTGCCAGCAGCCGACAGGGAGACTATGGCTACACCTTC.

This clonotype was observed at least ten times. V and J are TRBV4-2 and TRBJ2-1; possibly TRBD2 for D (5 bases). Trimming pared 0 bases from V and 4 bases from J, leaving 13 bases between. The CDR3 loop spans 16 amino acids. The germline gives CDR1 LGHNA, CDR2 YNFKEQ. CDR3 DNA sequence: TGTGCCAGCAGCCAAGATGGGGAGACGGGGTACAATGAGCAGTTCTTC. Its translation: CASSQDGETGYNEQFF.

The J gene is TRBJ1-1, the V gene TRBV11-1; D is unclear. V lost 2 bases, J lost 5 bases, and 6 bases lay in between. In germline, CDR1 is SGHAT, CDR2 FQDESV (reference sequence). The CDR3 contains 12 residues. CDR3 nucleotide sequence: TGTGCCAGCAGCTTAAGACGAACTGAAGCTTTCTTT. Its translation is CASSLRRTEAFF.

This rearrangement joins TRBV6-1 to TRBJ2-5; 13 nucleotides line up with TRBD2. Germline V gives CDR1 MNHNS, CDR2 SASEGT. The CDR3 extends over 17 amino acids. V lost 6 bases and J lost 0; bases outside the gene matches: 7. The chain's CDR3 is CASSQGLAGRYQETQYF. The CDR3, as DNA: TGTGCCAGCAGCCAGGGACTAGCGGGGAGGTACCAAGAGACCCAGTACTTC.

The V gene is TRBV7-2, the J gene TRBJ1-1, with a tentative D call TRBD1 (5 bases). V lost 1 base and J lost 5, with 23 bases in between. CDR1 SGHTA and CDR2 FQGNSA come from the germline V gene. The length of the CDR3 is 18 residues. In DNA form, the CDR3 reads TGTGCCAGCAGCTTAGACTGGTCTCTGGGGGGGTTGGAGACTGAAGCTTTCTTT. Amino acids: CASSLDWSLGGLETEAFF.

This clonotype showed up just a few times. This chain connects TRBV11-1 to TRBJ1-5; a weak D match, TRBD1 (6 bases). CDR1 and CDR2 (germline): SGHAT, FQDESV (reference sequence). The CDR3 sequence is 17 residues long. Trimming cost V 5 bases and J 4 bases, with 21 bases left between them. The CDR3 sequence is CASSVDLGAARNQPQHF. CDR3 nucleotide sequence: TGTGCCAGCAGCGTAGATCTGGGGGCCGCTAGGAATCAGCCCCAGCATTTT.

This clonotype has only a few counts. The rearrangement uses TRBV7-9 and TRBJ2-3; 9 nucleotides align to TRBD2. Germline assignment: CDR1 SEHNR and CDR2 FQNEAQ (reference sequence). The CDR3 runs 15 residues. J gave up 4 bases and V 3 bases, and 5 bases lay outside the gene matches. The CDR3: CASSFAGGPPDTQYF. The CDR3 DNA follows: TGTGCCAGCAGCTTTGCGGGGGGGCCGCCAGATACGCAGTATTTT.

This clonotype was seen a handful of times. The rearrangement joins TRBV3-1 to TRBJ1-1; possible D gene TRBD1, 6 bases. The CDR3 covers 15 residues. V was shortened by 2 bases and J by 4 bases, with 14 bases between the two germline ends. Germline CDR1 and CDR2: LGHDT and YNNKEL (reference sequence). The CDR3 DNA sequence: TGTGCCAGCAGCCAAACCCAGGGAGGGGGCACTGAAGCTTTCTTT. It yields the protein CASSQTQGGGTEAFF.

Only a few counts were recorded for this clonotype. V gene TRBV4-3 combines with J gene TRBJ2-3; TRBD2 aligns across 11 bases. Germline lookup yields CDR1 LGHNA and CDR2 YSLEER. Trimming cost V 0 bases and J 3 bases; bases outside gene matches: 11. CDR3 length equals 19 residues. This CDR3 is CASSQDVVSGGALTDTQYF. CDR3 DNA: TGCGCCAGCAGCCAAGATGTCGTTAGCGGGGGGGCCTTGACAGATACGCAGTATTTT.

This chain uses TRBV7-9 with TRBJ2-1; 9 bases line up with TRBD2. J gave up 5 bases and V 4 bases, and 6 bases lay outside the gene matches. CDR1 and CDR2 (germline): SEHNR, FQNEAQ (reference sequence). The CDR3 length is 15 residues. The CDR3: CASSSTSGANNEQFF. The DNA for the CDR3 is TGTGCCAGCAGCTCGACTAGCGGAGCCAACAATGAGCAGTTCTTC.

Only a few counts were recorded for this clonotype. CDR3 DNA sequence: TGTGCCAGCTCACCACTCCCAAGACTAGCGGGAGGAAGGGAGACCCAGTACTTC. Translated: CASSPLPRLAGGRETQYF. The chain uses TRBV18 and TRBJ2-5; 13 nucleotides match TRBD2. This CDR3 contains 18 residues. Germline CDR1 KGHSH, CDR2 LQKENI. V gave up 1 base and J gave up 5 bases; unmatched junction bases: 10.

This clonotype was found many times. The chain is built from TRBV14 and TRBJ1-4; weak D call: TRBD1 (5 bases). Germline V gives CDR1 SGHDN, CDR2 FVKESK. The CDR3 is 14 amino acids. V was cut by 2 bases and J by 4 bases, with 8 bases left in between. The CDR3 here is CASSQQGLNEKLFF. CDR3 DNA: TGTGCCAGCAGCCAACAGGGACTTAATGAAAAACTGTTTTTT.

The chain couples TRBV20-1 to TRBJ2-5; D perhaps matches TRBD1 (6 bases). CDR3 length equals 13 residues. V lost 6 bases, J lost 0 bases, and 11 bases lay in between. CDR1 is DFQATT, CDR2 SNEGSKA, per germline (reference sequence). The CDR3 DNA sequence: TGCAGTGCAGTGGACAGACACCAAGAGACCCAGTACTTC. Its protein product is CSAVDRHQETQYF.

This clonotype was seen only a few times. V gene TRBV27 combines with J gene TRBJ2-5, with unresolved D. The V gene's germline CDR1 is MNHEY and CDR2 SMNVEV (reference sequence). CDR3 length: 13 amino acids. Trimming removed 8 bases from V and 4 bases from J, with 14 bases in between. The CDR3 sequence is CASAFGSGETQYF. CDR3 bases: TGTGCCAGCGCTTTTGGCTCAGGAGAGACCCAGTACTTC.

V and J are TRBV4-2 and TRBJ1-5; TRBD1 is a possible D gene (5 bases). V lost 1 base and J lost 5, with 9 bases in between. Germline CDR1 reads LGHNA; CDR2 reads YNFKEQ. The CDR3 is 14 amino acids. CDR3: CASSQAGSDQPQHF. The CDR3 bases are TGTGCCAGCAGCCAAGCAGGGTCGGATCAGCCCCAGCATTTT.

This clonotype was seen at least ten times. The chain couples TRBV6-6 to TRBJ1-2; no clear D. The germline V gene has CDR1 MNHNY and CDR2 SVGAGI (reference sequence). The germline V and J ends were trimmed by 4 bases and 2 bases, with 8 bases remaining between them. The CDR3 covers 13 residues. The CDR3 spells CASSLPGNYGYTF. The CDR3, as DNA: TGTGCCAGCAGTTTGCCCGGAAACTATGGCTACACCTTC.

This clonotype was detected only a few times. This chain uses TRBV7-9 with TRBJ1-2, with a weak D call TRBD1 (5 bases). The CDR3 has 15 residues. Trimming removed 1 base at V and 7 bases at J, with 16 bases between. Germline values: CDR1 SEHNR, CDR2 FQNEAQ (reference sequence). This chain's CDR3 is CASSLDLLREGGYTF. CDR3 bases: TGTGCCAGCAGCTTAGACTTGCTCAGGGAAGGTGGCTACACCTTC.

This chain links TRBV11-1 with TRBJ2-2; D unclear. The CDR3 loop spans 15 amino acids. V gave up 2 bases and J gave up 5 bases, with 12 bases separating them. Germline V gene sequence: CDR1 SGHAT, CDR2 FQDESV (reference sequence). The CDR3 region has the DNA TGTGCCAGCAGCTTATCCAGTCTTTATACCGGGGAGCTGTTTTTT. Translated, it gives CASSLSSLYTGELFF.

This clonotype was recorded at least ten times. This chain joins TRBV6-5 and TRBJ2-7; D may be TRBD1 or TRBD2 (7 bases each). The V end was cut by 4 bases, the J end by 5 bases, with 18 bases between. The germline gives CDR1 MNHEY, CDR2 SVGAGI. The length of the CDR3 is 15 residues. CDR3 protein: CASSSAGGGRNEQYF. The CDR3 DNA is TGTGCCAGCAGTTCCGCAGGGGGGGGCCGGAACGAGCAGTACTTC.

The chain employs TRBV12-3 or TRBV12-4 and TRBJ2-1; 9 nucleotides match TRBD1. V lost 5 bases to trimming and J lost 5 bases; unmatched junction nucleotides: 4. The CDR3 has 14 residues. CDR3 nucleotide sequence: TGTGCCAGCAGTGGGACAGGGAGCCACAATGAGCAGTTCTTC. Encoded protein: CASSGTGSHNEQFF.

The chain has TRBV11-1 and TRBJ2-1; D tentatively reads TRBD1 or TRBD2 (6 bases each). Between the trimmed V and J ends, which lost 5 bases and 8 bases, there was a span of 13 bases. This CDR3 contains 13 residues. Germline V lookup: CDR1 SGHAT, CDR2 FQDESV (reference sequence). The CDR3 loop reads CASSKHREDEQFF. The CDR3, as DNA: TGTGCCAGCAGCAAACACAGGGAGGATGAGCAGTTCTTC.

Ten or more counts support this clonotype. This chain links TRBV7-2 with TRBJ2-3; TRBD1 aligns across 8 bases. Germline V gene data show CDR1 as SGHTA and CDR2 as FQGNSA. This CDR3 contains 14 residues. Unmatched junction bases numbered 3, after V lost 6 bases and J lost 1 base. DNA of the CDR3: TGTGCCAGCAGAGACAGGGGTGGCACAGATACGCAGTATTTT. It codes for CASRDRGGTDTQYF. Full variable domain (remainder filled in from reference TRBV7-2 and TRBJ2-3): GAGVSQSPSNKVTEKGKDVELRCDPISGHTALYWYRQSLGQGLEFLIYFQGNSAPDKSGLPSDRFSAERTGGSVSTLTIQRTQQEDSAVYLCASRDRGGTDTQYFGPGTRLTVL.